These T cell receptor beta chains were read from a single sample in a study of cytomegalovirus exposure and HLA in healthy donors. Assay used: immunoSEQ multiplex PCR; TCRdb lists only in-frame clones, some missing. The sample has roughly 100,000 clones, around 85% seen once. The sample was PBMCs. The receptors stem from a man aged 30-40 years in good health and CMV-seropositive. Each CDR3 is given with its conserved first and last residue. The order of the fields is clone size, V gene, J gene, D gene, CDR3 protein, CDR3 DNA. The D gene is left open where the match is weak. For some rows the clone size is stated as once, few or many, or as a class when expanded; others skip it.

>-|TRBV7-8|TRBJ2-5|-
CASSLDGGKTQYF
TGTGCCAGCAGCTTAGATGGGGGGAAGACCCAGTACTTC
>few|TRBV5-6|TRBJ2-7|-
CASSLGGYYEQYF
TGTGCCAGCAGCTTGGGAGGGTACTACGAGCAGTACTTC
>few|TRBV5-8|TRBJ2-2|TRBD1
CASSLFPGGDTGELFF
TGTGCCAGCAGCTTGTTCCCAGGGGGCGATACCGGGGAGCTGTTTTTT
>-|TRBV7-9|TRBJ1-5|-
CASSPGASNQPQHF
TGTGCCAGCAGCCCGGGTGCTAGCAATCAGCCCCAGCATTTT
>-|TRBV5-1|TRBJ1-6|TRBD1
CASSPRDRGYSPLHF
TGCGCCAGCAGCCCGCGGGACAGGGGTTATTCACCCCTCCACTTT
>-|TRBV28|TRBJ1-2|-
CASSSFDRINYGYTF
TGTGCCAGCAGTTCCTTCGACAGGATTAACTATGGCTACACCTTC
>few|TRBV5-5|TRBJ2-3|-
CASSLYTSTDTQYF
TGTGCCAGCAGCTTGTACACCAGCACAGATACGCAGTATTTT
>once|TRBV4-3|TRBJ2-7|TRBD2
CASSQIAGNSYEQYF
TGCGCCAGCAGTCAAATAGCGGGGAATTCCTACGAGCAGTACTTC
>-|TRBV28|TRBJ1-5|-
CASSLRQGGQPQHF
TGTGCCAGCAGTTTACGGCAGGGAGGTCAGCCCCAGCATTTT
>-|TRBV11-2|TRBJ2-1|-
CASSSSAGLYNEQFF
TGTGCCAGCAGCTCAAGTGCGGGCCTTTACAATGAGCAGTTCTTC
>-|TRBV28|TRBJ1-5|TRBD1
CASSPPQGAQGNQPQHF
TGTGCCAGCAGTCCGCCACAGGGGGCTCAGGGCAATCAGCCCCAGCATTTT